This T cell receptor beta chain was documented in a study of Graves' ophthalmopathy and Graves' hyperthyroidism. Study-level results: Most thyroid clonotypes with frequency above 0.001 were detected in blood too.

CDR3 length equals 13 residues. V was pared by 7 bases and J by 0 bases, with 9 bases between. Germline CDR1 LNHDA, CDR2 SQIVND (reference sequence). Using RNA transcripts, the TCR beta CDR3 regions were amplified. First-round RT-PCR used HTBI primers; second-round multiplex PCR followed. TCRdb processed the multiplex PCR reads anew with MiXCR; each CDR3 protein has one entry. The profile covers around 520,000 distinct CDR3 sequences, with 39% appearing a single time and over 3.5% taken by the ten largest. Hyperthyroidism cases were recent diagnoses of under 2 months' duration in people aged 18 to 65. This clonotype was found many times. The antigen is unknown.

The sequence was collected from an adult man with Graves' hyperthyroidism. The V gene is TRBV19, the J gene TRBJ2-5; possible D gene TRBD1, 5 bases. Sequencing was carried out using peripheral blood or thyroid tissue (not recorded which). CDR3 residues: CASKRQNQETQYF. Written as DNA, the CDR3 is TGTGCCAGTAAGAGACAGAACCAAGAGACCCAGTACTTC. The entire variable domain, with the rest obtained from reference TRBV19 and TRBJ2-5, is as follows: DGGITQSPKYLFRKEGQNVTLSCEQNLNHDAMYWYRQDPGQGLRLIYYSQIVNDFQKGDIAEGYSVSREKKESFPLTVTSAQKNPTAFYLCASKRQNQETQYFGPGTRLLVL.